This record concerns one T cell receptor (beta chain) sequence. Its antigen remains undetermined. No quality values exist for individual bases; no much larger clone is one base distant. The CDR3 runs 12 residues from the cysteine to the phenylalanine. Only the CDR3 DNA is retained, 36 bases long and in frame from the first base. CDR1 and CDR2 (SGHNT, YENEEA) derive from the germline V gene. Trimming at the junction amounts to 5 bases on V and 3 bases on J, and the germline ends lie 7 bases apart. The time point label for this specimen denotes: about 28 days (+/-7) after the second vaccine dose. Because spike-specific TCR depth and breadth did not differ between the two schedules, AZD1222 recipients who got a second dose at roughly 4 weeks were pooled with those who got a second dose at roughly 12 weeks. Vaccinee samples came from UK trials COV001 and COV002, including a single-blind randomized controlled phase 2/3 trial of AZD1222 (ChAdOx1 nCoV-19) in healthy adults. For TCRbeta chain sequencing, PBMC samples from trial participants were taken at day 0 and at day 28 after the second dose.

The CDR3 regions of human TCRbeta chains were subjected to immunosequencing. The authors processed their data as follows. TCRs in the repertoires were compared against a reference library of SARS-CoV-2-specific TCRs that had been generated with the MIRA antigen-specificity platform. Breadth was defined as the fraction of unique TCRs that were SARS-CoV-2-associated, and depth was defined as the fraction of total T cells that were SARS-CoV-2-associated. Each spike-specific TCR was assigned to its reactive spike region and to a CD4 or CD8 class using the MIRA data. Log10-transformed breadth and depth values were compared by one-way ANOVA with Sidak's multiple comparisons tests. TCRdb holds this immuneACCESS table with in-frame rearrangements only. Some clones are missing; in checked studies, unresolved V genes explain under half, and the rest has no known cause. For V, J and clone size, that table is used; D and trimming come from the DNA. The sample table shows around 150,000 clones, and 92% are seen once. The ten largest clonotypes hold roughly 3.3% of the sample.

This specimen belongs to a study of T cell responses to AZD1222 COVID-19 vaccine (dated by TCRdb to about 2021). For the wider study: TCR sequencing covered 233 trial participants: some 210 given two doses of AZD1222 and approximately 26 given two doses of MenACWY control vaccine. Trial participants were enrolled into age subgroups of 18-55, 56-69 and 70-plus years, which contained approximately 150, 28 and 58 TCR-sequenced participants, respectively.

The research as a whole found: Epitopes outside the regions mutated in the B.1.351 and B.1.1.7 variants were reportedly recognized by nearly half of the unique spike-specific TCRs. The whole spike protein was spanned by vaccine-associated CD4 TCRs, and dominant responses were seen in regions 160-218 and 743-854. Only six AZD1222 recipients were SARS-CoV-2 seropositive at baseline, limiting conclusions about previously exposed vaccinees. No day 14 peak-response samples were available, so repertoires were characterized only after the peak T cell response. Most participants were white British and females outnumbered males, and the authors suggested that clonal diversity may have been underestimated. The 56-69-year group was small, and its depth increase did not reach significance, likely because of low power. After two AZD1222 doses, both the breadth and the depth of spike-specific TCRs were significantly higher than at day 0 and than in MenACWY recipients.

The sample was peripheral blood, taken 28 days after the second AZD1222 dose. The rearranged chain carries TRBV11-3 and TRBJ1-1, with the D gene too uncertain to name. The sequence came from an adult who received the AZD1222 COVID-19 vaccine. The CDR3 here reads CASSLRDTEAFF. The DNA reads as follows: TGTGCCAGCAGCCTTCGGGACACTGAAGCTTTCTTT.